This TCR beta chain was sequenced during a study of shared clonotypes between healthy human individuals (TCRdb year 2020). Context from the whole study: The cohort comprised a couple of women and a few men aged 18 to 49 years. To estimate repertoire size and how much clonotype sharing occurs between individuals, the study deeply sequenced the blood TCR repertoires of several healthy adults. Libraries were prepared and TCR repertoires were sequenced by different laboratories using diverse techniques, in order to increase sequencing depth and limit assay-specific biases. Leukapheresis yielded between about 0.9 and 9.5 billion PBMCs per donor. Per donor, three plates each were used for CD4 naive and CD4 memory, two for CD8 naive, and one for CD8 memory. Overall results and qualifications from the work: Even with the large sequencing depth, rarefaction of the sorted-subset datasets indicated that sequencing was incomplete. Based on pairwise subsampling, the degree of clonotype sharing among donors was expected to be affected by sequencing depth. When a handful of donors were compared, the shared fraction of clonotypes was around 4.6% for naive CD4, around 3.6% for naive CD8, more than 2% for memory CD4, and 0.4% for memory CD8. Sampling was limited to blood, and TCR repertoires in tissue likely differ from TCR repertoires in blood. Larger estimated clonotype richness was generally found for naive subsets than for memory subsets. The small number of donors limited the genetic and exposure-history diversity represented. Compared with non-shared clonotypes, the clonotypes found in all four sorted-subset donors had higher generation probabilities.

V is clipped by 6 bases and J by 7 bases, and the sequence between their germline boundaries is 10 bases long. The germline V gene encodes CDR1 MNHNY and CDR2 SVGAGI (reference sequence). The CDR3 goes from the cysteine to the phenylalanine over 11 residues. This entry keeps only the CDR3 DNA: 33 bases, framed from base 1. About this clone itself: The target of this receptor is not known. No quality values exist for individual bases; no much larger clone is one base distant. Other DNA sequences in the sample encode the same CDR3.

Using the deep immunoSEQ assay, TCR CDR3 regions were amplified from genomic DNA by multiplex PCR. Extracted genomic DNA from each cell subset was spread evenly across all wells of several immunoSEQ 96-well plates, with each plate serving as a replicate. For sorted subsets, roughly 0.2 ug genomic DNA, equal to tens of thousands of T cell genomes, was loaded into each replicate PCR. Purified libraries were quantified with a Qubit 3.0 fluorometer, sized on a Bioanalyzer 2100, and re-quantified with the KAPA Library Quantification kit. Each immunoSEQ 96-well plate was sequenced on its own single-read 150-cycle Illumina NextSeq 550 flow cell. In the original analysis: Because the immunoSEQ output held only junctional sequences and lacked quality scores, the filtering could not match the filtering applied to full-length reads. To assign V/J genes and CDR3, sequences were annotated against IMGT germline references using PyIR, a Python wrapper for IgBLAST v1.9. Reads with weak V/J assignments (E-value above 1e-6), missing CDR3, stop codons, out-of-frame junctions, or ambiguous translated residues were removed. A V3J clonotype was defined by an identical inferred V gene, J gene, and CDR3 amino acid sequence. Percentage overlap between repertoires was computed as shared unique clonotypes divided by the size of the smaller repertoire. RTK rarefaction, the Chao1 estimator, and Recon v2.1 estimates of unobserved clonotypes were used to assess repertoire richness. Generation probabilities for all TCRbeta clonotypes obtained by the gDNA method from a handful of donors were computed using OLGA. The immuneACCESS repertoire file appears here via TCRdb, limited to in-frame rearrangements. These files lack a portion of the clones; in checked studies, under half of the deficit traces to unresolved V genes, and the cause of the others is not known. From that table come the V and J calls and clone size; the DNA was used to work out D and trimming. Counted in this sample were 500,000 or so clones; 90% to 97% of them appeared once. The top ten clones comprise about 0.06% of the sample.

The donors were healthy, HIV-negative adults who had no recently reported acute infections or vaccinations. Every donor was a Caucasian adult living in Nashville, Tennessee, USA. CD4+ T cells were enriched by magnetic negative selection; naive cells were then positively selected on CD45RA, and the negative fraction formed the memory subset. Blood was obtained by leukapheresis, after which PBMCs were separated by Ficoll-Histopaque density gradient centrifugation and cryopreserved in liquid nitrogen vapor phase. Purity and quantity of every magnetically sorted T cell population were checked by analytical flow cytometry. From each sorted fraction, genomic DNA was isolated and quantified by UV absorbance on a Nanodrop 2000c.

The receptor was derived from a woman aged 30 to 39 in good health. The chain links TRBV6-6 with TRBJ2-7; no D segment can be confidently identified. What was sequenced was naive CD4+ T cells sorted from blood. This specimen's cell subset or site label, interpreted: CD45RA+ positively selected. The DNA sequence reads TGTGCCAGCAGCCAACCAGGAGAGCAGTACTTC. This is translated as CASSQPGEQYF.